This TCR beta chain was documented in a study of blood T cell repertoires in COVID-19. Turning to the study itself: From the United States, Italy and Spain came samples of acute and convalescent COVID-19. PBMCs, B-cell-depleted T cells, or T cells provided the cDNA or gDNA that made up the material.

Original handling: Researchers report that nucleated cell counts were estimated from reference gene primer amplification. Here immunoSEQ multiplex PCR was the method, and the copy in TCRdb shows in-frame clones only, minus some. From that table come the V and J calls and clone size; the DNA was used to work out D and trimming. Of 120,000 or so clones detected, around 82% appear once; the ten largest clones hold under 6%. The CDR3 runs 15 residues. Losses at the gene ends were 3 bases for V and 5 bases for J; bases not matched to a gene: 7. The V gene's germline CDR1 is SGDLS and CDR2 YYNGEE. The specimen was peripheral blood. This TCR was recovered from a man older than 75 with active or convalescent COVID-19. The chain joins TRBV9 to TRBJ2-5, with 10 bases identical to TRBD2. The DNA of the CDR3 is TGTGCCAGCAGCGGTAGCGGGGGGATCTGGGAGACCCAGTACTTC. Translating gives CASSGSGGIWETQYF. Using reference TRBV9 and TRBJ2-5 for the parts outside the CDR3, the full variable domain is DSGVTQTPKHLITATGQRVTLRCSPRSGDLSVYWYQQSLDQGLQFLIQYYNGEERAKGNILERFSAQQFPDLHSELNLSSLELGDSALYFCASSGSGGIWETQYFGPGTRLLVL.